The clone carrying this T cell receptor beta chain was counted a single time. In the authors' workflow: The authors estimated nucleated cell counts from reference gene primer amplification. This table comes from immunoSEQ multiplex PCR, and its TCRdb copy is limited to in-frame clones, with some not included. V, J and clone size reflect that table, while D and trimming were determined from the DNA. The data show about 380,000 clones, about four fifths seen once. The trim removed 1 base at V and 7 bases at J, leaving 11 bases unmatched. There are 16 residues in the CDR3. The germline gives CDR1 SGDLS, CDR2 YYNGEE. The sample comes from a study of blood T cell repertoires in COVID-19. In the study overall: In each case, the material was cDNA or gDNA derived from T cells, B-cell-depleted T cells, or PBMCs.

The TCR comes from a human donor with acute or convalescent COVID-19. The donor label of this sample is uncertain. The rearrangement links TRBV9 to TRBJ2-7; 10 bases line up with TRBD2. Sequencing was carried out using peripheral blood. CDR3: CASSVTGTSDTSEQYF. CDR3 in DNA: TGTGCCAGCAGCGTAACGGGGACTAGCGATACCTCGGAGCAGTACTTC.